The next 10 T cell receptor beta chains were all read from a single sample in a study of blood T cell repertoires in COVID-19. This table comes from immunoSEQ multiplex PCR, and its TCRdb copy is limited to in-frame clones, with some not included. The sample gives fewer than 500,000 clones, around 87% of which show up once; 0.95% to 1% is in the top ten. The material sequenced was PBMCs or T cells enriched from blood (not recorded which). Every receptor here comes from a woman in her twenties or thirties with acute COVID-19.

The rearrangement links TRBV7-2 to TRBJ1-6; 7 positions agree with TRBD1. From germline, CDR1 is SGHTA and CDR2 FQGNSA. V shed 1 base, J shed 10 bases, and the junction held 10 bases outside the gene matches. The CDR3 runs to 16 residues. The CDR3 loop is CASSLGGTVVGSPLHF. CDR3 nucleotides: TGTGCCAGCAGCTTAGGAGGGACAGTCGTTGGGTCACCCCTCCACTTT.

The chain has TRBV7-8 and TRBJ1-5; no clear D gene. Trimming pared 1 base from V and 4 bases from J, leaving 11 bases between. Germline V lookup: CDR1 SGHVS, CDR2 FQNEAQ. This CDR3 is 15 amino acids long. CDR3 sequence: CASSLGLRENQPQHF. For the CDR3, the DNA is TGTGCCAGCAGCTTAGGGCTAAGGGAGAATCAGCCCCAGCATTTT.

This chain joins TRBV30 and TRBJ2-5, with 9 nucleotides matching TRBD1. V shed 4 bases, J shed 4 bases, and the junction held 7 bases outside the gene matches. There are 14 residues in the CDR3. Germline lookup yields CDR1 GTSNPN and CDR2 SVGIG (reference sequence). The CDR3 sequence is CAWTKGGQGETQYF. The DNA for the CDR3 is TGTGCCTGGACCAAAGGGGGACAGGGAGAGACCCAGTACTTC.

Relative to its sample, this clone is medium-sized. The chain uses TRBV19 and TRBJ1-5; tentatively, D is TRBD1 (6 bases). This CDR3 region has 15 residues. Trimming removed 2 bases from V and 6 bases from J, with 14 bases in between. Germline CDR1 is LNHDA and CDR2 is SQIVND (reference sequence). The CDR3 reads CASSIKSGVSQPQHF. DNA of the CDR3: TGTGCCAGTAGTATAAAATCAGGGGTTAGTCAGCCCCAGCATTTT.

The gene calls are TRBV27 and TRBJ2-3; 8 bases align to TRBD2. Germline V gene data show CDR1 as MNHEY and CDR2 as SMNVEV (reference sequence). Germline trimming cut 1 base from V and 9 bases from J; bases unmatched to any gene: 18. The CDR3 is made up of 18 amino acids. The DNA of the CDR3 is TGTGCCAGCAGTTTATTGACGTTCTTGGCGGGGGGCGCTGAGACGCAGTATTTT. This codes for CASSLLTFLAGGAETQYF.

CDR3 region: CASSYGSTNEKLFF. The CDR3 region has the DNA TGTGCCAGCAGTTACGGCTCAACTAATGAAAAACTGTTTTTT. V usage is TRBV6-6 and J usage is TRBJ1-4; D is undetermined. The CDR3 loop spans 14 amino acids. Germline values: CDR1 MNHNY, CDR2 SVGAGI (reference sequence). V shed 2 bases and J shed 0 bases, with 4 bases lying between them.

There are a few counts of this clone. The genes are TRBV2 and TRBJ1-1; possibly TRBD1 for D (5 bases). Between the trimmed V and J ends, which lost 6 bases and 3 bases, there was a span of 29 bases. The CDR3 totals 19 residues. Germline values: CDR1 SNHLY, CDR2 FYNNEI. CDR3 residues: CASRAYLGSRDSRDTEAFF. Here the CDR3 DNA reads TGTGCCAGCAGGGCCTACCTGGGTAGCAGAGACAGCCGAGACACTGAAGCTTTCTTT.

The rearrangement uses TRBV28 and TRBJ1-6; D gene uncertain. Germline CDR1 and CDR2: MDHEN and SYDVKM. V lost 7 bases to trimming and J lost 7 bases, with 14 bases between them. The CDR3 sequence is 14 residues long. The DNA of the CDR3 is TGTGCCAGCACCTCCCGGGTCACCAATTCACCCCTCCACTTT. Translated, it gives CASTSRVTNSPLHF. Combining the CDR3 with reference TRBV28 and TRBJ1-6 gives the whole variable domain DVKVTQSSRYLVKRTGEKVFLECVQDMDHENMFWYRQDPGLGLRLIYFSYDVKMKEKGDIPEGYSVSREKKERFSLILESASTNQTSMYLCASTSRVTNSPLHFGNGTRLTVT.

This sequence joins TRBV20-1 and TRBJ1-6; D is unresolved. With 0 bases removed from V and 14 bases from J, the gap between germline ends came to 8 bases. Germline values: CDR1 DFQATT, CDR2 SNEGSKA (reference sequence). The CDR3 runs to 11 residues. CDR3 amino acids: CSARDDSALHF. CDR3 nucleotides: TGCAGTGCTAGAGATGACTCTGCCCTCCACTTT.

DNA of the CDR3: TGTGCCAGCAGCTTAGCCCGGGGGATGGGAGATGAGCAGTTCTTC. Translation gives CASSLARGMGDEQFF. This chain connects TRBV7-6 to TRBJ2-1; maybe TRBD2 (6 bases). Germline lookup yields CDR1 SGHVS and CDR2 FNYEAQ. This CDR3 region has 15 residues. The germline V and J ends were trimmed by 0 bases and 8 bases, with 14 bases remaining between them.